The 19 T cell receptor beta chains below come from one sample, sequenced in a study of cytomegalovirus exposure and HLA in healthy donors (dated by TCRdb to about 2017). The method was the immunoSEQ multiplex PCR assay. A mixture of 60 forward primers for TCR Vbeta segments and 13 reverse primers for TCR Jbeta segments was used in the multiplex PCR. Drawn from immuneACCESS, this table holds only the in-frame rearrangements with V and J called that TCRdb kept. Clones are partly lost; checked studies trace under half to an unresolved V gene and leave the rest unexplained. The table kept for this sample lists 100,000 to 150,000 clones. Around 1.6% of the sample comes from the top ten. The material sequenced was PBMCs. The receptors come from a woman in her thirties or forties in good health and CMV-seropositive.

The chain links TRBV29-1 to TRBJ2-7; the match to TRBD1 covers 8 bases. The CDR3 runs 12 residues. J gave up 5 bases and V 5 bases, and 5 bases lay outside the gene matches. Germline CDR1 reads SQVTM; CDR2 reads ANQGSEA. CDR3 nucleotide sequence: TGCAGCGTTCCCAGGGGGCAAAACGAGCAGTACTTC. Amino acids: CSVPRGQNEQYF.

This sequence joins TRBV11-2 and TRBJ2-7; 7 nucleotides align to TRBD2. The CDR3 length is 13 residues. After removal of 4 bases from V and 5 bases from J, the junction contained 5 bases not matched to a gene. Germline V lookup: CDR1 SGHAT, CDR2 FQNNGV. CDR3 bases: TGTGCCAGCAGCTCGACTAGCTACAACGAGCAGTACTTC. This codes for CASSSTSYNEQYF.

In DNA, the CDR3 is TGCGCCAGCAGCTATCCTACACAGGGCGTCTCGAACACCGGGGAGCTGTTTTTT. Protein: CASSYPTQGVSNTGELFF. This chain links TRBV5-1 with TRBJ2-2, with D possibly being TRBD1 (6 bases). CDR1 SGHRS and CDR2 YFSETQ come from the germline V gene. This CDR3 comprises 18 residues. V was cut by 3 bases and J by 0 bases, with 18 bases left in between. The variable domain in full, with the rest retrieved from reference TRBV5-1 and TRBJ2-2, is KAGVTQTPRYLIKTRGQQVTLSCSPISGHRSVSWYQQTPGQGLQFLFEYFSETQRNKGNFPGRFSGRQFSNSRSEMNVSTLELGDSALYLCASSYPTQGVSNTGELFFGEGSRLTVL.

V and J are TRBV18 and TRBJ1-2, with 7 bases identical to TRBD1. CDR3 length: 18 residues. The germline V gene has CDR1 KGHSH and CDR2 LQKENI. The junction had 16 bases not matched to a gene; V was cut back by 2 bases and J by 4 bases. CDR3 loop: CASSPGLGDSIRTYGYTF. CDR3 in DNA: TGTGCCAGCTCACCAGGGTTAGGGGACAGCATACGCACCTATGGCTACACCTTC.

This rearrangement joins TRBV7-9 to TRBJ2-7; 7 positions match TRBD1. This CDR3 region has 12 residues. CDR1 and CDR2 (germline): SEHNR, FQNEAQ (reference sequence). V lost 4 bases and J lost 5; bases outside the gene matches: 2. The CDR3 loop reads CASSSQGNEQYF. The CDR3, as DNA: TGTGCCAGCAGCTCACAGGGGAACGAGCAGTACTTC.

The chain carries TRBV11-2 and TRBJ2-5; 8 bases align to TRBD1. Germline CDR1 SGHAT, CDR2 FQNNGV. The CDR3 is 15 residues long. V shed 5 bases and J 4 bases; nucleotides not matched to a gene: 9. DNA for the CDR3: TGTGCCAGCAGCGACCGGACAGGGTCGTCAGAGACCCAGTACTTC. Translated, it gives CASSDRTGSSETQYF.

The chain uses TRBV19 and TRBJ2-2, with D possibly TRBD1 on 6 matching bases. The CDR3 consists of 15 residues. Per germline, CDR1 LNHDA and CDR2 SQIVND (reference sequence). Trimming shortened V by 6 bases and J by 4 bases, and 15 bases separated the two germline ends. The CDR3 loop is CASRTSQGFTGELFF. The CDR3 region has the DNA TGTGCCAGTAGGACCTCACAGGGATTCACCGGGGAGCTGTTTTTT.

The chain uses TRBV10-2 and TRBJ2-5; weak D call: TRBD2 (6 bases). Trimming removed 6 bases from V and 6 bases from J, with 20 bases in between. The germline V gene has CDR1 WSHSY and CDR2 SAAADI. The CDR3 is 15 residues long. CDR3 residues: CASSHYGGAQQTQYF. The CDR3 region has the DNA TGCGCCAGCAGCCACTATGGAGGGGCCCAGCAGACCCAGTACTTC.

The V call is TRBV21-1, the J call TRBJ2-7; the table's D call of TRBD2 was not tested on the DNA. TRBV21-1 is a recognized pseudogene. This CDR3 is 18 amino acids long. In nucleotides, the CDR3 is TGTGCCAGCAGCAAAAAGGTAGCGGGAGGGCCCCCCTCCTCCGAGCAGTACTTC. Translation: CASSKKVAGGPPSSEQYF.

The chain has TRBV19 and TRBJ1-2; D may be TRBD1 (5 bases). V lost 5 bases to trimming and J lost 5 bases, with 21 bases between them. Germline CDR1 is LNHDA and CDR2 is SQIVND (reference sequence). This CDR3 region has 16 residues. For the CDR3, the DNA is TGTGCCAGTAGTCCAGGAGGGGCTCGACTCTTTTATGGCTACACCTTC. This translates into CASSPGGARLFYGYTF. Full variable domain (missing parts from reference TRBV19 and TRBJ1-2): DGGITQSPKYLFRKEGQNVTLSCEQNLNHDAMYWYRQDPGQGLRLIYYSQIVNDFQKGDIAEGYSVSREKKESFPLTVTSAQKNPTAFYLCASSPGGARLFYGYTFGSGTRLTVV.

This rearrangement joins TRBV5-6 to TRBJ1-1; D is uncertain. V lost 2 bases to trimming and J lost 0 bases, with 8 bases between them. Looked up from germline, CDR1 is SGHDT and CDR2 is YYEEEE. The length of the CDR3 is 14 residues. CDR3: CASSFASLNTEAFF. The CDR3 DNA reads TGTGCCAGCAGCTTCGCTAGCTTGAACACTGAAGCTTTCTTT.

This chain links TRBV27 with TRBJ2-1, with 8 bases matching TRBD2. Losses at the gene ends were 2 bases for V and 8 bases for J; bases not matched to a gene: 8. Germline V gives CDR1 MNHEY, CDR2 SMNVEV (reference sequence). This CDR3 region has 15 residues. This CDR3 is CASSLTKGLGHEQFF. The DNA of the CDR3 is TGTGCCAGCAGTTTAACCAAGGGACTAGGCCATGAGCAGTTCTTC.

The rearrangement joins TRBV13 to TRBJ2-7, with 9 bases lining up with TRBD1. Losses at the gene ends were 5 bases for V and 11 bases for J; bases not matched to a gene: 10. The CDR3 runs to 13 residues. CDR1 and CDR2 (germline): PRHDT, FYEKMQ (reference sequence). In DNA form, the CDR3 reads TGTGCCAGCAGCACTCGGGACAGGGTCTTGAAGTACTTC. Amino acids: CASSTRDRVLKYF.

The rearrangement links TRBV6-6 to TRBJ2-7, with D maybe TRBD2 (5 bases). Trimming shortened V by 10 bases and J by 3 bases, and 10 bases separated the two germline ends. The CDR3 covers 11 residues. Germline CDR1 and CDR2: MNHNY and SVGAGI (reference sequence). For the CDR3, the DNA is TGTGCCATTAGCGCACTCTACGAGCAGTACTTC. Encoded protein: CAISALYEQYF.

V and J are TRBV19 and TRBJ1-1; D is uncertain. Germline CDR1 reads LNHDA; CDR2 reads SQIVND (reference sequence). Trimming removed 3 bases at V and 7 bases at J, with 12 bases between. This CDR3 comprises 13 residues. CDR3 DNA: TGTGCCAGTAGTATTGCGGACGGGGATGAAGCTTTCTTT. Its protein product is CASSIADGDEAFF.

The DNA for the CDR3 is TGCGCCAGCAGCGGTACAACAGGGGGAAACACTGAAGCTTTCTTT. Protein product: CASSGTTGGNTEAFF. V gene TRBV5-1 combines with J gene TRBJ1-1, with 8 bases lining up with TRBD1. J gave up 2 bases and V 4 bases, and 7 bases lay outside the gene matches. The CDR3 extends over 15 amino acids. Germline loops: CDR1 SGHRS, CDR2 YFSETQ.

V and J are TRBV4-1 and TRBJ2-7; 8 bases align to TRBD1. Germline V gives CDR1 MGHRA, CDR2 YSYEKL. V dropped 4 bases and J dropped 3; count of bases not matched to a gene: 8. The CDR3 has 15 residues. Here the CDR3 reads CASSPPDRASYEQYF. In DNA, the CDR3 is TGCGCCAGCAGCCCCCCGGACAGGGCCAGCTACGAGCAGTACTTC.

V is TRBV5-4 and J is TRBJ2-5, with TRBD2 matching over 10 bases. The V and J ends lost 5 bases and 1 base, in that order; junction bases with no gene match: 5. The CDR3 sequence is 15 residues long. Germline assignment: CDR1 SGHNT and CDR2 YYREEE (reference sequence). The chain's CDR3 is CASRRTSGSQETQYF. CDR3 bases: TGTGCCAGCAGACGGACTAGCGGATCCCAAGAGACCCAGTACTTC.

The rearrangement links TRBV28 to TRBJ2-7; 8 positions match TRBD2. V was pared by 6 bases and J by 7 bases, with 8 bases of the junction left unmatched. The CDR3 totals 13 residues. CDR1 MDHEN and CDR2 SYDVKM come from the germline V gene. In nucleotides, the CDR3 is TGTGCCAGCAGACTTAGCGGGATGGGAGAGCAGTACTTC. It codes for CASRLSGMGEQYF.